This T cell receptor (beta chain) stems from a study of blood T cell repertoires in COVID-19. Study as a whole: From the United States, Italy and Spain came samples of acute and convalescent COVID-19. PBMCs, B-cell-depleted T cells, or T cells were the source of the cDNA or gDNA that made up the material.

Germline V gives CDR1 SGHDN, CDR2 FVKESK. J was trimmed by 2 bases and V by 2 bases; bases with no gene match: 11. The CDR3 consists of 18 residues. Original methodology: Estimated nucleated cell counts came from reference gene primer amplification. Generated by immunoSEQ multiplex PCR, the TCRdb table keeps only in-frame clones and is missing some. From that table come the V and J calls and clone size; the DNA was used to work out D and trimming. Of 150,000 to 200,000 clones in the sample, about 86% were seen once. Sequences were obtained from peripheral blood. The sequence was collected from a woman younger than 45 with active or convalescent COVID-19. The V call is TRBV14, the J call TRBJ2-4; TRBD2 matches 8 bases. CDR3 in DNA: TGTGCCAGCAGCCAAACTCGGCGGGAGGATGATACCAAAAACATTCAGTACTTC. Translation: CASSQTRREDDTKNIQYF.